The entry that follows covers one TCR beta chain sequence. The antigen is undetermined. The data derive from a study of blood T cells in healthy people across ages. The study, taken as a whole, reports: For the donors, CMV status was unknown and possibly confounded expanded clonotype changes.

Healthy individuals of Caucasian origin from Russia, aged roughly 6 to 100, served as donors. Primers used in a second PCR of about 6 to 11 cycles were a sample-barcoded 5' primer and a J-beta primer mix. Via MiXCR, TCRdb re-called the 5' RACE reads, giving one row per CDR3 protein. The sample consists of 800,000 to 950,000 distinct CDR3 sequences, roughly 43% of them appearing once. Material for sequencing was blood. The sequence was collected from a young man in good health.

The CDR3 bases are TGTGCCAGCAGCAGGTGGGGAGAGGGCGAGACCCAGTACTTC. It specifies CASSRWGEGETQYF. The J gene is TRBJ2-5, the V gene TRBV9; D possibly corresponds to TRBD2 (5 bases). The V end was cut by 4 bases, the J end by 5 bases, with 15 bases between. Germline assignment: CDR1 SGDLS and CDR2 YYNGEE. The CDR3 is made up of 14 amino acids.